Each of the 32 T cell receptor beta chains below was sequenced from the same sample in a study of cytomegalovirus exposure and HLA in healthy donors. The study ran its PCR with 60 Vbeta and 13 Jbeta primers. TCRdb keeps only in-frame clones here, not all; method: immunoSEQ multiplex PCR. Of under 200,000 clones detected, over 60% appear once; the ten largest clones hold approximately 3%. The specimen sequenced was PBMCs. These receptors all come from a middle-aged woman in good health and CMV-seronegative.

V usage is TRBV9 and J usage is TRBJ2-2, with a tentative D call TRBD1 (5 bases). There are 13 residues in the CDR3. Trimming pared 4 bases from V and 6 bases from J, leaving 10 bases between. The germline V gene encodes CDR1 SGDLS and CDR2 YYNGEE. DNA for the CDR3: TGTGCCAGCAGCTCGGCAGGGTCCGGGGAGCTGTTTTTT. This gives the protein CASSSAGSGELFF.

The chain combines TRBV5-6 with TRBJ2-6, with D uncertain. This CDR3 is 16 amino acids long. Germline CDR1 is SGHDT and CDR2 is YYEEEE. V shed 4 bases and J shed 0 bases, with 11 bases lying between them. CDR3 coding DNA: TGTGCCAGCAGCCAAAAGCCCGGCTCTGGGGCCAACGTCCTGACTTTC. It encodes CASSQKPGSGANVLTF.

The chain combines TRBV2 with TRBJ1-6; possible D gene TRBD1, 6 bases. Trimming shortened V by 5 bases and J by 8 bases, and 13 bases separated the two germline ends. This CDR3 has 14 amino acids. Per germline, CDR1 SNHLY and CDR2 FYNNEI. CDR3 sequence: CASSSDSPDSPLHF. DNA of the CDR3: TGTGCCAGCAGTTCGGACAGCCCAGATTCACCCCTCCACTTT.

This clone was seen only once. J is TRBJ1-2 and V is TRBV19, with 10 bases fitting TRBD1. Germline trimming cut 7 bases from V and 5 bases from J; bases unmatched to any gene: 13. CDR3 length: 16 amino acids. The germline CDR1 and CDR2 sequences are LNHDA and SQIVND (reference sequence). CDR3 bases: TGTGCCAGTAATCCAGACAGGGGGCAGCGGTCTTATGGCTACACCTTC. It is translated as CASNPDRGQRSYGYTF. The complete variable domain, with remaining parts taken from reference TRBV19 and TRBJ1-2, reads DGGITQSPKYLFRKEGQNVTLSCEQNLNHDAMYWYRQDPGQGLRLIYYSQIVNDFQKGDIAEGYSVSREKKESFPLTVTSAQKNPTAFYLCASNPDRGQRSYGYTFGSGTRLTVV.

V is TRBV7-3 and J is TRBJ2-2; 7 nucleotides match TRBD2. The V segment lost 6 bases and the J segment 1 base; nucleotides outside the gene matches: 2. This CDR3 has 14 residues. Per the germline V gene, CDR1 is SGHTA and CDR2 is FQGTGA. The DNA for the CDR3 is TGTGCCAGCAGGGGAGGGATGAACACCGGGGAGCTGTTTTTT. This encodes CASRGGMNTGELFF.

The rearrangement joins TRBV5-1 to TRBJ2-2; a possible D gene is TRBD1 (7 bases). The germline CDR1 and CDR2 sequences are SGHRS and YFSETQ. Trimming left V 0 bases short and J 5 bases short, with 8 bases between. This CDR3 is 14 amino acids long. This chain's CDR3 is CASSLAGGTGELFF. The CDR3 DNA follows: TGCGCCAGCAGCTTGGCAGGGGGGACCGGGGAGCTGTTTTTT.

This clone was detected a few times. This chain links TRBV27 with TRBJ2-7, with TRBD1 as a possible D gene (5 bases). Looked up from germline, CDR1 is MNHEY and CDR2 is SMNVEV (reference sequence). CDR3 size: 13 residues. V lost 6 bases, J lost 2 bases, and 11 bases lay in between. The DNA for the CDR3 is TGTGCCAGCAGGCAGGGTAACGCCTACGAGCAGTACTTC. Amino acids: CASRQGNAYEQYF.

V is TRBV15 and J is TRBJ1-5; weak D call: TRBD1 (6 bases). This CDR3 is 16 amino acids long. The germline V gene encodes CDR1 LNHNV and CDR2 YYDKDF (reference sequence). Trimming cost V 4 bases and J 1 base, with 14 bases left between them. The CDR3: CATSTLQGLSNQPQHF. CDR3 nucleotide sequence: TGTGCCACCAGCACTTTACAGGGTTTAAGCAATCAGCCCCAGCATTTT.

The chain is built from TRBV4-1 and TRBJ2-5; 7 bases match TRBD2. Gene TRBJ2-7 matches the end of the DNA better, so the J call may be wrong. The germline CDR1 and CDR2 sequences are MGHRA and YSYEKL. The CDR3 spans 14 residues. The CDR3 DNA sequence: TGCGCCAGCAGCCCTGGGACTGGGAGGGACGAGCAGTACTTC. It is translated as CASSPGTGRDEQYF.

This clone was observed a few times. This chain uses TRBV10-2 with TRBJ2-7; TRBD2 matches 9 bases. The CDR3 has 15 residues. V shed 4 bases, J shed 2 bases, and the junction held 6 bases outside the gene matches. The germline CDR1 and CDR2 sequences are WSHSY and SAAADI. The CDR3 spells CASSGLAGTTYEQYF. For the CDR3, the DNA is TGCGCCAGCAGTGGGCTAGCGGGGACCACCTACGAGCAGTACTTC.

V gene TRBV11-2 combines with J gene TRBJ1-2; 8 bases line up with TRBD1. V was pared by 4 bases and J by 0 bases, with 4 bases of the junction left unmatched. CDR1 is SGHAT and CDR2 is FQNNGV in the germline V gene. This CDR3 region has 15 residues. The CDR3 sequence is CASSWQGASNYGYTF. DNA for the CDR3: TGTGCCAGCAGCTGGCAGGGGGCGTCTAACTATGGCTACACCTTC. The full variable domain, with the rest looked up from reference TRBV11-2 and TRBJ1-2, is EAGVAQSPRYKIIEKRQSVAFWCNPISGHATLYWYQQILGQGPKLLIQFQNNGVVDDSQLPKDRFSAERLKGVDSTLKIQPAKLEDSAVYLCASSWQGASNYGYTFGSGTRLTVV.

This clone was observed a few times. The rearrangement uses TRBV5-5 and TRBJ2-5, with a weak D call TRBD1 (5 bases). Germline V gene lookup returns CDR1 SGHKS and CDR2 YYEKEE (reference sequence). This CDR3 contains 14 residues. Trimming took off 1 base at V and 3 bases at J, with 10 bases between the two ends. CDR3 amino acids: CASSLKDTEETQYF. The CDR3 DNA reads TGTGCCAGCAGCTTGAAGGACACAGAAGAGACCCAGTACTTC.

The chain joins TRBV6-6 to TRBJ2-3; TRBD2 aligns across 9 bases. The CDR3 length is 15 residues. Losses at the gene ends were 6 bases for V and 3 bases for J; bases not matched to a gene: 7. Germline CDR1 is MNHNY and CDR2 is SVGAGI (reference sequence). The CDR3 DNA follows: TGTGCCAGCAGCTCCCCGGGACTAGCTACAGATACGCAGTATTTT. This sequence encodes CASSSPGLATDTQYF.

The CDR3 here is CASSLMAGANYGYTF. The CDR3 DNA reads as TGTGCCAGCAGTTTAATGGCGGGGGCTAACTATGGCTACACCTTC. This chain joins TRBV28 and TRBJ1-2, with D perhaps matching TRBD1 (5 bases). Germline CDR1 MDHEN, CDR2 SYDVKM. V lost 2 bases and J lost 0, with 10 bases in between. This CDR3 has 15 residues.

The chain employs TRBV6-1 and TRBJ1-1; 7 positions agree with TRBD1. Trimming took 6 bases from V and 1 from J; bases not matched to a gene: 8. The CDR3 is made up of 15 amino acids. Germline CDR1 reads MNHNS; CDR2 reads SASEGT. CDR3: CASSLIGTANTEAFF. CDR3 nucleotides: TGTGCCAGCAGCCTAATTGGGACAGCGAACACTGAAGCTTTCTTT.

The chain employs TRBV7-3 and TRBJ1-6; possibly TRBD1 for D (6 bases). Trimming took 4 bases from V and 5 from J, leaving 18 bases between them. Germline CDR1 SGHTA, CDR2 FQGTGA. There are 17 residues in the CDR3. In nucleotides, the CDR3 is TGTGCCAGCAGCTGCCCACCGGGACACAAAAATAATTCACCCCTCCACTTT. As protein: CASSCPPGHKNNSPLHF.

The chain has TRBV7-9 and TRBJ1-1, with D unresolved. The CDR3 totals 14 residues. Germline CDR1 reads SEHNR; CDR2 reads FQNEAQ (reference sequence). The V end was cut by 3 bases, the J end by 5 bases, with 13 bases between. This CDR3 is CASSFAGRGTEAFF. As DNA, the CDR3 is TGTGCCAGCAGCTTTGCTGGGAGAGGTACTGAAGCTTTCTTT. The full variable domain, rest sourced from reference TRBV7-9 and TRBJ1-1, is DTGVSQNPRHKITKRGQNVTFRCDPISEHNRLYWYRQTLGQGPEFLTYFQNEAQLEKSRLLSDRFSAERPKGSFSTLEIQRTEQGDSAMYLCASSFAGRGTEAFFGQGTRLTVV.

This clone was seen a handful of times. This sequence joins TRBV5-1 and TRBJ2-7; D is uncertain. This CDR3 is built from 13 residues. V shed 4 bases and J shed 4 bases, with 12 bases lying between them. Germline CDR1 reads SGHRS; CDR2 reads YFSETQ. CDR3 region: CASSETTKYEQYF. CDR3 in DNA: TGCGCCAGCAGCGAGACAACCAAATACGAGCAGTACTTC.

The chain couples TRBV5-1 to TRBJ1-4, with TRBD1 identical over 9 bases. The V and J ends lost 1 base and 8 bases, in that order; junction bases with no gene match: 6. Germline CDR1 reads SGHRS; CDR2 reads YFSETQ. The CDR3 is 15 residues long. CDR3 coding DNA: TGCGCCAGCAGCTTGACGGGACAGGGAGGGGAAAAACTGTTTTTT. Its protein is CASSLTGQGGEKLFF.

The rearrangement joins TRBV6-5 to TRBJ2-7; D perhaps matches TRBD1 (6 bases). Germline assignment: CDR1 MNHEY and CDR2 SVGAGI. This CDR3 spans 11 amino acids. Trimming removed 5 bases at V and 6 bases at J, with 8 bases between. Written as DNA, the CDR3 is TGTGCCAGCAGTACAGGGTTCGAGCAGTACTTC. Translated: CASSTGFEQYF.

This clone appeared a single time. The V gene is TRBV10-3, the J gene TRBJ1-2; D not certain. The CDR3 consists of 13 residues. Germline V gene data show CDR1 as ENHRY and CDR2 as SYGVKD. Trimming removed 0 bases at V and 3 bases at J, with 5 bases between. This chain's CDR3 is CAISESADYGYTF. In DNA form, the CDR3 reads TGTGCCATCAGTGAGTCGGCGGACTATGGCTACACCTTC.

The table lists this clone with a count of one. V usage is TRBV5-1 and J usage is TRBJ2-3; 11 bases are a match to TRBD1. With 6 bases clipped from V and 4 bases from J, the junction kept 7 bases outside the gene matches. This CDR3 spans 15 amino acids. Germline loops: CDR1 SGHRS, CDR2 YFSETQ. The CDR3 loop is CASTDRGRGADTQYF. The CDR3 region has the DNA TGCGCCAGCACGGACAGGGGGCGGGGGGCAGATACGCAGTATTTT.

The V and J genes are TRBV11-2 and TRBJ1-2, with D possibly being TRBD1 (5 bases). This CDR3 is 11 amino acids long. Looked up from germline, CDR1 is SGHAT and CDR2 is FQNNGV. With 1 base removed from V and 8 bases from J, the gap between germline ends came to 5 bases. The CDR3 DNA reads TGTGCCAGCAGCTTAGGGGGCGGCTACACCTTC. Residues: CASSLGGGYTF.

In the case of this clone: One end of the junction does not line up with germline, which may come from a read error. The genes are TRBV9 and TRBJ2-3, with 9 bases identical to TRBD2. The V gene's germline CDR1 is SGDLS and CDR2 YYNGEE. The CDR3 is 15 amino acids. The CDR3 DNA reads TGTGCCAGCAGCGCGGGACTAGCTAAGGCAGATGCGCAGTATTTT. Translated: CASSAGLAKADAQYF. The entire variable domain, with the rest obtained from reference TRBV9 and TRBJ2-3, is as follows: DSGVTQTPKHLITATGQRVTLRCSPRSGDLSVYWYQQSLDQGLQFLIQYYNGEERAKGNILERFSAQQFPDLHSELNLSSLELGDSALYFCASSAGLAKADAQYFGPGTRLTVL.

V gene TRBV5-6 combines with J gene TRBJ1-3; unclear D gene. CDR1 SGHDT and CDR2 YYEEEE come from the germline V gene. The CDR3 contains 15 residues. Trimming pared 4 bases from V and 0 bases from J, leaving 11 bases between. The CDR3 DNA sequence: TGTGCCAGCAGCCGTGGTCCGAGCTCTGGAAACACCATATATTTT. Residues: CASSRGPSSGNTIYF. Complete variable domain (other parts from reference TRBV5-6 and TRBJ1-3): DAGVTQSPTHLIKTRGQQVTLRCSPKSGHDTVSWYQQALGQGPQFIFQYYEEEERQRGNFPDRFSGHQFPNYSSELNVNALLLGDSALYLCASSRGPSSGNTIYFGEGSWLTVV.

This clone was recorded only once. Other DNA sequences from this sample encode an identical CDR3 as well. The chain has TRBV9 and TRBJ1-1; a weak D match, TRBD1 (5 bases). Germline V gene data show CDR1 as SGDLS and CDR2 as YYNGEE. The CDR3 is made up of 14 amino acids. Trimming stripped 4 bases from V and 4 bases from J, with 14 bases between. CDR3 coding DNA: TGTGCCAGCAGCCCTCTTACGGGGGGCACTGAAGCTTTCTTT. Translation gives CASSPLTGGTEAFF.

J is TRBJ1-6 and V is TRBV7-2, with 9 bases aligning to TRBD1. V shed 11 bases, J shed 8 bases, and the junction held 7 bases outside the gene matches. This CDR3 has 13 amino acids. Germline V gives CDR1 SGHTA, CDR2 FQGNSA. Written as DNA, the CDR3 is TGTGCCGCCAGGGACAGGGTCGATTCACCCCTCCACTTT. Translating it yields CAARDRVDSPLHF.

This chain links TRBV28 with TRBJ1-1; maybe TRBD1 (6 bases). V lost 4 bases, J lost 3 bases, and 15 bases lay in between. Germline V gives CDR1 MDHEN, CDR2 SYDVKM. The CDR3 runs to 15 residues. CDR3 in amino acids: CASSSTGGADTEAFF. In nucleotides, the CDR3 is TGTGCCAGCAGTTCAACCGGGGGGGCGGACACTGAAGCTTTCTTT. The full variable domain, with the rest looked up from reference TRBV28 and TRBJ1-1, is DVKVTQSSRYLVKRTGEKVFLECVQDMDHENMFWYRQDPGLGLRLIYFSYDVKMKEKGDIPEGYSVSREKKERFSLILESASTNQTSMYLCASSSTGGADTEAFFGQGTRLTVV.

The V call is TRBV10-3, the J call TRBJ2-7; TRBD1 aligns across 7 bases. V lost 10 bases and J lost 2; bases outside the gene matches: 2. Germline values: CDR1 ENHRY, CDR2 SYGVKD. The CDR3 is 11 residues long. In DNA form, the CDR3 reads TGTGCCACCCAGGGGGCCTACGAGCAGTACTTC. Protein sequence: CATQGAYEQYF.

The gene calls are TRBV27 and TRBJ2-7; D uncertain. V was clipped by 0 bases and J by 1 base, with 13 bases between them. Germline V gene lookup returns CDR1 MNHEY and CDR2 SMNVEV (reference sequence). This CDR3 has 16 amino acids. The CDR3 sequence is CASSLSPRPRSYEQYF. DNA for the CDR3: TGTGCCAGCAGTTTATCGCCCCGACCTAGGTCCTACGAGCAGTACTTC.

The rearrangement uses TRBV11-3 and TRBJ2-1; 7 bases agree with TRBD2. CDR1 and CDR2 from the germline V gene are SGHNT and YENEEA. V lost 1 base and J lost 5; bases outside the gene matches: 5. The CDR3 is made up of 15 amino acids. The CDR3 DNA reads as TGTGCCAGCAGCTTAGGCCGGGGGGATCACAATGAGCAGTTCTTC. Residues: CASSLGRGDHNEQFF.

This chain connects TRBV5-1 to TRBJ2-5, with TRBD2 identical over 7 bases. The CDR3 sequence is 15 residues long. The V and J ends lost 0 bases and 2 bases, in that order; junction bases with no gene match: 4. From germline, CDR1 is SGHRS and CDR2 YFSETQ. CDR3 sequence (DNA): TGCGCCAGCAGCTTGGCAGGACTAGAACAAGAGACCCAGTACTTC. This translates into CASSLAGLEQETQYF.